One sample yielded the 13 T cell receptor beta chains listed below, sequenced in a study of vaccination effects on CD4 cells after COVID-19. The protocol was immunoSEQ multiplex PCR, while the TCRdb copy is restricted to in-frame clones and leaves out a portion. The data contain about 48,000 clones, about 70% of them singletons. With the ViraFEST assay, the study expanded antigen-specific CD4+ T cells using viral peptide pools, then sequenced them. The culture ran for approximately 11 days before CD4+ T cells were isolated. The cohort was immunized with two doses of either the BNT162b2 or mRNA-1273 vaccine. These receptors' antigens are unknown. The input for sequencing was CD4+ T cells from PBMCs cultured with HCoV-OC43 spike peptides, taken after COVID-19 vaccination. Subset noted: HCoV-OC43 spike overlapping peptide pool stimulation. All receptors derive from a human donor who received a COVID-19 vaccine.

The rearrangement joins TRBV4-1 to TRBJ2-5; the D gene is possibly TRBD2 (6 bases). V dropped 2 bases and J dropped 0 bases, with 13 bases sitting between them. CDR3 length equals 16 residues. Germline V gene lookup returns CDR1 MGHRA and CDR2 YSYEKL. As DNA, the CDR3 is TGCGCCAGCAGCCAACCAAGGGGACTGAACCAAGAGACCCAGTACTTC. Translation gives CASSQPRGLNQETQYF.

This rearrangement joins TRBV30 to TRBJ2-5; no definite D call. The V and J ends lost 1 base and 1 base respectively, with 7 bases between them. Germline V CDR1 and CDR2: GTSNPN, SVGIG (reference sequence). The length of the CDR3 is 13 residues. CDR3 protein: CAWSGSTQETQYF. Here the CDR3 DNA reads TGTGCCTGGAGTGGCAGTACCCAAGAGACCCAGTACTTC.

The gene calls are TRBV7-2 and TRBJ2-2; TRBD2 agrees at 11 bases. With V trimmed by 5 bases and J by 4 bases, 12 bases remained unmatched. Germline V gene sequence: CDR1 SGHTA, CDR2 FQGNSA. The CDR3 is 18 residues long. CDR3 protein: CASSLRPQTSGATGELFF. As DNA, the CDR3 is TGTGCCAGCAGCCTCCGACCACAGACTAGCGGGGCCACCGGGGAGCTGTTTTTT.

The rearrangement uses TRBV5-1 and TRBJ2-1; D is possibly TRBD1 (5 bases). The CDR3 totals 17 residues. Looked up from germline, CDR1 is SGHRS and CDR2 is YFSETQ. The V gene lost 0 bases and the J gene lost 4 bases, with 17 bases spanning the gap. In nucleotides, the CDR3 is TGCGCCAGCAGCTTGGTAGGGGCCCACCTGCAATACAATGAGCAGTTCTTC. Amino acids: CASSLVGAHLQYNEQFF.

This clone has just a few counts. CDR3 amino acids: CASSLSSYDTGELFF. For the CDR3, the DNA is TGTGCCAGCAGCTTATCGTCCTATGACACCGGGGAGCTGTTTTTT. This sequence joins TRBV11-2 and TRBJ2-2; no clear D. V was clipped by 2 bases and J by 3 bases, with 10 bases between them. CDR3 length: 15 residues. Per the germline V gene, CDR1 is SGHAT and CDR2 is FQNNGV.

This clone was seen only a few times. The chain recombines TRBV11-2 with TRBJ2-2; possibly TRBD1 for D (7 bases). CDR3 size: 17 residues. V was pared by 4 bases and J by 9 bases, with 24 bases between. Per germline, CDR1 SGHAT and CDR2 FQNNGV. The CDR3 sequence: CASSSGSLFRDSWELFF. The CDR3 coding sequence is TGTGCCAGCAGCTCCGGGAGCCTTTTCCGGGACAGTTGGGAGCTGTTTTTT.

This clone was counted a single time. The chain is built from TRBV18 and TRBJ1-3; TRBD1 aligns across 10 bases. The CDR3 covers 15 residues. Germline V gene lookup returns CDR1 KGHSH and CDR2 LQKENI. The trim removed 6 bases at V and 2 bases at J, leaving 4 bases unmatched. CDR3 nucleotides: TGTGCCAGCTCTCGACAGGGGGCGACTGGAAACACCATATATTTT. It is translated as CASSRQGATGNTIYF.

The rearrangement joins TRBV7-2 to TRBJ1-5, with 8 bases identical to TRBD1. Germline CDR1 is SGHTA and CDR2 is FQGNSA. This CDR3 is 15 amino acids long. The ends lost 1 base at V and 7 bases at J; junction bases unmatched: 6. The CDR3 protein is CASSLVQGARQPQHF. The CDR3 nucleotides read TGTGCCAGCAGCTTAGTGCAGGGGGCAAGACAGCCCCAGCATTTT.

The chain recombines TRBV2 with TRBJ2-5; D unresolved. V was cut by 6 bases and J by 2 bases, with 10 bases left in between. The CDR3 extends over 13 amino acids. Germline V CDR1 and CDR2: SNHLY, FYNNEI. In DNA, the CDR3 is TGTGCCAGCAGGCGGTTCGGTCAAGAGACCCAGTACTTC. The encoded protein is CASRRFGQETQYF.

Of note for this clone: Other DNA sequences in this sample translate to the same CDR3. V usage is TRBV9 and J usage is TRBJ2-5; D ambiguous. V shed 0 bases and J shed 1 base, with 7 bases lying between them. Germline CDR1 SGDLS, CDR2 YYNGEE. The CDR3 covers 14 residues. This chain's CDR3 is CASSVGTIQETQYF. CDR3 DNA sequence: TGTGCCAGCAGCGTAGGTACGATCCAAGAGACCCAGTACTTC.

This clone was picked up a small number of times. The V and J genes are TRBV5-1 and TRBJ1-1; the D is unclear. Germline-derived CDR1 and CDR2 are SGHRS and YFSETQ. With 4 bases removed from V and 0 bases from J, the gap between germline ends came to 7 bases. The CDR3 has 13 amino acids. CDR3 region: CASSGGLNTEAFF. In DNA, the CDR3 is TGCGCCAGCAGCGGCGGGTTGAACACTGAAGCTTTCTTT.

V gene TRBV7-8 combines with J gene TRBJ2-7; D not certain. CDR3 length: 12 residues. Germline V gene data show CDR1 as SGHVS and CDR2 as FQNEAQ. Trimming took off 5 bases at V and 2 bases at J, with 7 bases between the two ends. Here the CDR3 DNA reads TGTGCCAGCAGCCCACTAACCTACGAGCAGTACTTC. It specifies CASSPLTYEQYF. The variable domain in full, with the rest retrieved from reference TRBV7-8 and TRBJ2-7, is GAGVSQSPRYKVAKRGQDVALRCDPISGHVSLFWYQQALGQGPEFLTYFQNEAQLDKSGLPSDRFFAERPEGSVSTLKIQRTQQEDSAVYLCASSPLTYEQYFGPGTRLTVT.

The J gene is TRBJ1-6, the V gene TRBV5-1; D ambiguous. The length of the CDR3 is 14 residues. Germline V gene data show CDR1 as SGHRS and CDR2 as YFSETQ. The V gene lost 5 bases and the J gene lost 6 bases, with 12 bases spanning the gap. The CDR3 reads CASRFADFNSPLHF. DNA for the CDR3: TGCGCCAGCAGGTTTGCGGACTTTAATTCACCCCTCCACTTT.